This TCR beta chain is from a study of blood T cell repertoires in COVID-19. The overall study: Samples taken during acute and convalescent COVID-19 were collected in the United States, Italy and Spain. The cDNA or gDNA used as material had been derived from T cells, B-cell-depleted T cells, or PBMCs.

V gave up 0 bases and J gave up 9 bases, with 14 bases separating them. The CDR3 has 14 residues. CDR1 LGHNA and CDR2 YSLEER come from the germline V gene. Per the study methods: Using reference gene primer amplification, nucleated cell counts were estimated. Only in-frame clones appear in the TCRdb table, and some are missing; sequencing was by immunoSEQ multiplex PCR. V and J calls and clone size are given by that table; D and trimming were obtained from the DNA. The sample contains about 130,000 clones, over 75% of which appear only once. The V gene is TRBV4-3, the J gene TRBJ2-5, with D perhaps matching TRBD2 (7 bases). Sequencing was carried out using peripheral blood. The TCR originated in an elderly woman with acute or convalescent COVID-19. CDR3 coding DNA: TGCGCCAGCAGCCAAGATCGACCGGGGGGCCCCCAGTACTTC. Encoded protein: CASSQDRPGGPQYF.